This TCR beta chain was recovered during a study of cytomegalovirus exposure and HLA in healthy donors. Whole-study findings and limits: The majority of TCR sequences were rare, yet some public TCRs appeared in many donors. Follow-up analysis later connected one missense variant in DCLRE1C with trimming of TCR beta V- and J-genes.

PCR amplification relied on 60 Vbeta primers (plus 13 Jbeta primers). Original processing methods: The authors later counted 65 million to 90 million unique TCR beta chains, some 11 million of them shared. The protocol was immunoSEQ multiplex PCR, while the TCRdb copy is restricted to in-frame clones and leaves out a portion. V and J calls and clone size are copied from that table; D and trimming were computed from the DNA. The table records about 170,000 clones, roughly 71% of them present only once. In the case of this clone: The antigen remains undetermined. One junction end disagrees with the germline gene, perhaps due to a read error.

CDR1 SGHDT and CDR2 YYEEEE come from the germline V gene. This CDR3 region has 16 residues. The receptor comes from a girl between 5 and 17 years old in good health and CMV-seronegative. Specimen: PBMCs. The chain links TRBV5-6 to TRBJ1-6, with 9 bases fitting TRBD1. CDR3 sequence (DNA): TGTGCCAGCAGCTTGATAGGGACAGGGTATAATTCACCCCCCCACTTT. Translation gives CASSLIGTGYNSPPHF.